This T cell receptor (beta chain) derives from a study of blood T cell repertoires in COVID-19. Looking at the study overall: Acute and convalescent COVID-19 samples came from the United States, Italy and Spain. The cDNA or gDNA used as material had been derived from T cells, B-cell-depleted T cells, or PBMCs.

The CDR3 sequence is 23 residues long. A single count supports this clone. This table comes from immunoSEQ multiplex PCR, and its TCRdb copy is limited to in-frame clones, with some not included. The repertoire consists of some 60,000 clones, with about four fifths occurring once and the leading ten covering about 4%. V is TRBV21-1 and J is TRBJ2-7; no check of the table's D call, TRBD2, against the DNA was made. TRBV21-1 is a pseudogene. The sequencing sample was made of peripheral blood. This receptor was obtained from a woman of 80 years or more with acute or convalescent COVID-19. The CDR3 sequence is CASSSPSCGCPVLRGDWCWEQYF. In DNA form, the CDR3 reads TGTGCCAGCAGCAGCCCATCCTGCGGCTGCCCCGTCCTACGAGGGGACTGGTGTTGGGAGCAGTACTTC.